These 7 T cell receptor beta chains share one sample of origin, sequenced in a study of technical replicates of blood from several donors. Assay: immunoSEQ multiplex PCR; the TCRdb copy retains only in-frame clones and omits some. The sample holds tens of thousands of clones, roughly 95% seen once. The specimen was T cells isolated from PBMCs. Source of these receptors: a human donor in good health.

The chain joins TRBV18 to TRBJ1-2, with 8 bases matching TRBD1. The CDR3 runs to 20 residues. Germline V CDR1 and CDR2: KGHSH, LQKENI. J lost 2 bases, V lost 3 bases, and 20 bases had no gene match. This CDR3 is CASSPAGWDRFLTYNYGYTF. CDR3 sequence (DNA): TGTGCCAGCTCACCTGCTGGTTGGGACAGGTTTTTAACCTACAACTATGGCTACACCTTC.

This rearrangement joins TRBV4-2 to TRBJ1-2, with D maybe TRBD1 (6 bases). V was clipped by 0 bases and J by 3 bases, with 11 bases between them. The CDR3 runs to 15 residues. From germline, CDR1 is LGHNA and CDR2 YNFKEQ. CDR3 sequence (DNA): TGTGCCAGCAGCCAAGAAAGACAGGTTCACTATGGCTACACCTTC. It specifies CASSQERQVHYGYTF.

This clone is a singleton in its sample. The chain has TRBV7-9 and TRBJ1-5; no definite D call. V lost 1 base and J lost 0, with 10 bases in between. The CDR3 is made up of 16 amino acids. Germline CDR1 reads SEHNR; CDR2 reads FQNEAQ (reference sequence). CDR3 sequence: CASSLERADSNQPQHF. Written as DNA, the CDR3 is TGTGCCAGCAGCTTAGAACGAGCCGATAGCAATCAGCCCCAGCATTTT.

This sequence joins TRBV30 and TRBJ1-3; 11 positions match TRBD1. Germline CDR1 GTSNPN, CDR2 SVGIG (reference sequence). After removal of 3 bases from V and 0 bases from J, the junction contained 7 bases not matched to a gene. The CDR3 loop spans 17 amino acids. For the CDR3, the DNA is TGTGCCTGGAGCCGGGACAGGGGGGCCTACTCTGGAAACACCATATATTTT. Protein: CAWSRDRGAYSGNTIYF.

This clone was observed a single time. The chain combines TRBV6-5 with TRBJ1-1; D unclear. The germline V gene has CDR1 MNHEY and CDR2 SVGAGI. Trimming took off 2 bases at V and 1 base at J, with 8 bases between the two ends. The CDR3 sequence is 14 residues long. DNA of the CDR3: TGTGCCAGCAGTTACAACGAGGGGAACACTGAAGCTTTCTTT. Residues: CASSYNEGNTEAFF.

The gene calls are TRBV4-1 and TRBJ1-5; maybe TRBD1 (6 bases). The germline V gene encodes CDR1 MGHRA and CDR2 YSYEKL. This CDR3 has 16 amino acids. Trimming removed 3 bases from V and 0 bases from J, with 12 bases in between. The CDR3 bases are TGCGCCAGCAGCCAGTACAGGGATTATAGCAATCAGCCCCAGCATTTT. Translation gives CASSQYRDYSNQPQHF.

The chain links TRBV6-5 to TRBJ2-7; perhaps TRBD1 as D (5 bases). Trimming removed 8 bases at V and 3 bases at J, with 14 bases between. The CDR3 runs to 13 residues. Germline CDR1 reads MNHEY; CDR2 reads SVGAGI. The CDR3 DNA is TGTGCCAGCTCCTTTATAGGGGACTACGAGCAGTACTTC. It specifies CASSFIGDYEQYF.